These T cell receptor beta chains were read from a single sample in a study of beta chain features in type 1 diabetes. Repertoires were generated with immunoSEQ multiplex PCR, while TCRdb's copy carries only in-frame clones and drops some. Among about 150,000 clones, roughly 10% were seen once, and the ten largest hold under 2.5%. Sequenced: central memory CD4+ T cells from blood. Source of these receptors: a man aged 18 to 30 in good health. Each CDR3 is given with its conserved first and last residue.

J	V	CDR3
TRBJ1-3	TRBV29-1	CSVDTGRSGNTIYF
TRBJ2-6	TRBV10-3	CAIRHLRRGANVLTF
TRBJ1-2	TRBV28	CASSQEQSYGYTF
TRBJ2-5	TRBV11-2	CASSHRTSGRETQYF
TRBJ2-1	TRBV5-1	CASSLAPRRALSSYNEQFF
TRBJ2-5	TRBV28	CASSLSGGRAQETQYF
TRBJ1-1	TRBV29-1	CSVGEGPEAFF
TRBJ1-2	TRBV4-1	CASSQVQGENGYTF
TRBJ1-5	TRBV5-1	CASSLSGGDQPQHF
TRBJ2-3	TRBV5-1	CASSLGGLAGEADTQYF
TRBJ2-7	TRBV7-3	CASSPPSRYYEQYF
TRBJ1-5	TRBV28	CASSLGSRNQPQHF
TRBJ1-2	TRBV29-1	CSVAGRGKYGYTF
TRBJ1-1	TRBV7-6	CASSDHRGKNTEAFF
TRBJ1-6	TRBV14	CASSQVGGSPLHF
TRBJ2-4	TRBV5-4	CASSLAGADIQYF
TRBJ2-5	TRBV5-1	CASRAGVAGETQYF
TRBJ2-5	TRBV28	CASGGRRGSPQETQYF
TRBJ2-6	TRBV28	CATRFSSGANVLTF
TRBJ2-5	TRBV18	CASSRTGGSGETQYF
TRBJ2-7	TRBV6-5	CASSPRLAGGHEQYF
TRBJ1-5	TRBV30	CAWSVKGGQPQHF
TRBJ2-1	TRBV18	CASQRLAGEGNEQFF
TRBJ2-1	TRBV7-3	CASSFRPGRGDNEQFF
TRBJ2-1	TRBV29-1	CSTRDRGSYNEQFF
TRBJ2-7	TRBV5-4	CASSPKQGNYEQYF